This T cell receptor (beta chain) emerged from a study of naive and memory T cell subsets (TCRdb year 2017). Regarding the study in general: An open-source, UMI-based TCR alpha and beta sequencing pipeline was applied to sorted naive and memory peripheral blood T cell subsets. IgG serology results and the functional CMV T cell responses were in complete agreement. RNA was DNase-treated and reverse transcribed with TCR constant-region primers, mostly using SuperScript III.

Libraries came from UMI-ligation and nested PCR. The beta constant-region primer consisted of an equimolar mixture of two oligonucleotides that together covered TRBC1 and TRBC2. A single-stranded oligonucleotide containing the SP2 primer and a 12-nucleotide UMI was joined to the 3' end of the cDNA by T4 RNA ligase 1. The ligated cDNA went through four rounds of PCR with nested alpha and beta constant-region primers together with the SP2 primer. The ligation reaction was incubated at 16°C for about 19-24 hours. PCR2 was typically run as a SYBR Green qPCR and stopped at a predetermined threshold to prevent over-amplification. Every purification after the first one was done using Agencourt AMPure XP magnetic beads. Libraries were quantified by Qubit and checked on a TapeStation, with a main peak expected near 650 bp. The pooled libraries were sequenced on an Illumina MiSeq using v2 2x251 paired-end kits, which usually yielded roughly 1-2 million reads per sample. Each sample's library went into the pool at 4 to 4.5 nM, and about 5-8% PhiX was added to help with cluster recognition. Regarding the original processing steps: FASTQ reads processed by Demultiplexor were assigned V and J genes by Decombinator through tag matching that tolerated a single base-pair mismatch. Collapsinator used UMIs to correct both sequencing errors and frequency errors arising from PCR heterogeneity. TCRs were translated and CDR3s were extracted from the conserved cysteine to the FGXG phenylalanine by CDR3Translator, with non-productive sequences being flagged. Repertoires were subsampled to equal numbers of UMI-defined TCRs before Gini, Shannon entropy and inverse Simpson indices were calculated. Within the linear range, a power law was fitted to clonotype abundance distributions using maximum likelihood. For one naive CD8 sample, the pipeline and MIGEC produced similar UMI counts, unique TCR numbers and clonal distributions. The repertoires were searched for about 7,300 CMV-associated CDR3 sequences that had been compiled from VDJdb and a published dataset. In TCRdb, the public reads were trimmed at Q25 with fastp and aligned with MiXCR, with productive beta chains retained. Each CDR3 protein gets just one entry, which takes the most common genes and DNA from the rows behind it. The V and J calls here are based on TCRdb, not the publication. Here the sample has 21,000 or so distinct CDR3 sequences; around 10% occur a single time. Approximately 18% of the sample lies in the top ten.

Results and caveats for the whole study, not just this receptor: No ground truth was available to validate the repertoire findings for the naive and memory subsets. A clonotype was defined as a single alpha or beta chain sequence rather than as a paired alpha/beta receptor. RNA-based TCR counts may be affected by expression changes linked to T cell activation and differentiation. In both CD4 and CD8 cells, the Gini index increased while Shannon and inverse Simpson diversity decreased from naive through CM, EM and EMRA. After error correction, only a single occurrence was seen for over 95% of naive TCR sequences, so much steeper abundance distributions were produced than in memory subsets. TCR abundance followed a power law with an exponent that was different for naive and memory subsets but consistent across the three individuals.

The CDR3, from cysteine to phenylalanine, totals 13 residues. Left in the record is the CDR3 DNA by itself, 39 bases read in frame from the first base. Trimming takes 5 bases from V and 2 bases from J, and the germline ends sit 10 bases apart. The germline V gene (reference sequence) gives CDR1 as DFQATT and CDR2 as SNEGSKA. Concerning this clonotype: This receptor's antigen is unknown. No clone much larger than this one lies a single base away; base qualities are absent.

TCR alpha and beta chain libraries were amplified separately from the second PCR step onward. The CMV status of each donor was determined by measuring IFNgamma production from CD4+ T cells after fresh PBMCs had been stimulated overnight with CMV viral lysate. CD4 T cells were positively selected using Miltenyi beads, after which CD8 T cells were positively selected from the CD4-negative fraction. After staining for CD3, CD4, CD8, CD45RA, CD27 and a live/dead dye, cells were sorted on a BD Aria II into four subsets based on CD45RA and CD27. Blood was obtained from a few healthy volunteers, and the blood from each volunteer was fractionated into CD4 and CD8 T cells and subsequently into four differentiation subsets. About 120 ml of peripheral blood was taken from each donor, and PBMC were separated by density-gradient centrifugation on Ficoll-Paque PLUS. Sorted cells were lysed in RLT buffer, and RNA was extracted with a Qiagen RNeasy kit and stored at -80°C.

This clonotype originated in a human donor in good health. The sample taken for sequencing was central memory CD8+ T cells from blood. The sample's cell subset or site, from its label and the paper: central memory, CD45RA- CD27+. This receptor chain uses TRBV20-1 and TRBJ2-1; matching of 6 bases hints at TRBD2 as the D gene. CDR3 protein: CSAPSGAYNEQFF. Read as DNA, the sequence is TGCAGTGCTCCATCGGGGGCCTACAATGAGCAGTTCTTC.